This T cell receptor (beta chain) was observed in a study of cytomegalovirus exposure and HLA in healthy donors. The germline V gene encodes CDR1 MNHNS and CDR2 SASEGT. J lost 6 bases, V lost 8 bases, and 9 bases had no gene match. The CDR3 runs to 14 residues. PCR primers comprised 60 Vbeta and 13 Jbeta primers. Some clones are missing from TCRdb's copy, which holds only in-frame ones; the method was immunoSEQ multiplex PCR. Of a few hundred thousand clones in the sample, approximately 81% were seen once. This chain joins TRBV6-1 and TRBJ2-5; 10 nucleotides line up with TRBD2. This TCR derives from a woman in her sixties or seventies in good health and CMV-seropositive. Sequenced input: PBMCs. CDR3 region: CASHSGGREKTQYF. The DNA of the CDR3 is TGTGCCAGCCATAGCGGGGGGCGGGAAAAGACCCAGTACTTC.